Listed below are T cell receptor beta chains from one sample, sequenced in a study of T cells in Graves' hyperthyroidism and ophthalmopathy. TCRdb called the multiplex PCR reads again in MiXCR, with one record for every CDR3 protein. This sample has roughly 250,000 distinct CDR3 sequences, with roughly 14% found just once. The sample comprised blood. The receptors were sampled from a middle-aged woman with Graves' hyperthyroidism that later progressed to Graves' ophthalmopathy. Both conserved end residues are part of each CDR3. A D gene is named only where the DNA matches it firmly. Not all rows give a size; the values are once, few, many and, for expanded clones, a class.

v_call	j_call	d_call	clone_size	cdr3_aa	cdr3_nt
TRBV19	TRBJ2-7	TRBD1	many	CASSTRQGVPTGQYF	TGTGCCAGTAGTACAAGACAGGGGGTACCTACGGGGCAGTACTTC
TRBV19	TRBJ2-2	NA	many	CASTEQADTGELFF	TGTGCCAGTACCGAACAGGCGGACACCGGGGAGCTGTTTTTT
TRBV7-2	TRBJ2-7	NA	NA	CASSLDYTAGQSKAYEQYF	TGTGCCAGCAGCTTAGATTATACCGCCGGACAGTCAAAAGCCTACGAGCAGTACTTC
TRBV6-5	TRBJ1-2	TRBD1	many	CASSYSKGGADYGYTF	TGTGCCAGCAGTTACTCGAAAGGGGGCGCCGACTATGGCTACACCTTC
TRBV28	TRBJ2-3	NA	NA	CASSSSTDTDTQYF	TGTGCCAGCAGTTCCTCGACAGATACAGATACGCAGTATTTT
TRBV9	TRBJ2-1	NA	NA	CASSVGGWTTFYNEQFF	TGTGCCAGCAGCGTAGGGGGTTGGACCACCTTTTACAATGAGCAGTTCTTC
TRBV20-1	TRBJ2-2	NA	many	CSAQTGFETGELFF	TGCAGTGCCCAAACAGGGTTTGAAACCGGGGAGCTGTTTTTT
TRBV2	TRBJ1-3	NA	NA	CASSSAGNTIYF	TGTGCCAGCAGTTCGGCTGGAAACACCATATATTTT
TRBV18	TRBJ2-3	NA	few	CASSLDLADTQYF	TGTGCCAGCTCACTCGACCTCGCAGATACGCAGTATTTT
TRBV6-5	TRBJ2-5	NA	many	CASSYSTGPETQYF	TGTGCCAGCAGTTACTCGACGGGGCCAGAGACCCAGTACTTC
TRBV7-3	TRBJ1-3	NA	many	CASSPGLSYSGNTIYF	TGTGCCAGCAGCCCAGGACTGAGTTACTCTGGAAACACCATATATTTT
TRBV6-5	TRBJ2-7	TRBD1	many	CASSYSTGTYEQYF	TGTGCCAGCAGTTACTCGACAGGGACCTACGAGCAGTACTTC
TRBV19	TRBJ1-5	TRBD1	few	CVSSLPRDRVYSNQPQHF	TGTGTCAGTAGCCTGCCGCGGGACAGGGTCTATAGCAATCAGCCCCAGCATTTT
TRBV6-1	TRBJ1-6	NA	NA	CASSEKARLRAYNSPLHF	TGTGCCAGCAGTGAAAAGGCTCGTCTGAGGGCCTATAATTCACCCCTCCACTTT
TRBV20-1	TRBJ2-6	NA	many	CSARETHSGANVLTF	TGCAGTGCTAGGGAGACTCACTCTGGGGCCAACGTCCTGACTTTC
TRBV6-1	TRBJ2-1	NA	many	CASSAKRNSDQFF	TGTGCCAGCAGTGCAAAAAGAAACAGCGATCAGTTCTTC
TRBV20-1	TRBJ2-1	NA	many	CSARDLAVNNEQFF	TGCAGTGCTAGAGATCTGGCGGTCAACAATGAGCAGTTCTTC
TRBV7-9	TRBJ2-7	TRBD2	many	CASSLGATSGIYEQYF	TGTGCCAGCAGCTTAGGCGCGACTAGCGGGATTTACGAGCAGTACTTC
TRBV28	TRBJ2-1	NA	many	CASSLTAGKCKYNEQFF	TGTGCCAGCAGTTTAACGGCAGGGAAATGTAAATACAATGAGCAGTTCTTC
TRBV12-3/TRBV12-4	TRBJ1-2	NA	many	CASSSWKTEYGYTF	TGTGCCAGCAGTTCTTGGAAGACGGAATATGGCTACACCTTC
TRBV7-2	TRBJ2-5	NA	many	CASSAPGLQETQYF	TGTGCCAGCAGCGCCCCTGGACTGCAAGAGACCCAGTACTTC
TRBV2	TRBJ1-2	NA	NA	CASREQGGYGYTF	TGTGCCAGCAGGGAACAGGGCGGCTATGGCTACACCTTC
TRBV20-1	TRBJ2-7	TRBD2	few	CSARAPPGTSGAFSSYEQYF	TGCAGTGCTAGAGCCCCCCCCGGGACTAGCGGGGCCTTCAGCTCCTACGAGCAGTACTTC
TRBV11-2	TRBJ1-6	NA	many	CASSSPPGERGRSYNSPLHF	TGTGCCAGCAGCTCACCCCCCGGGGAGAGGGGACGCTCCTATAATTCACCCCTCCACTTT
TRBV5-4	TRBJ2-4	TRBD2	many	CASSLFLAGGRSNIQYF	TGTGCCAGCAGCTTATTTCTAGCGGGAGGGCGTTCAAACATTCAGTACTTC
TRBV11-2	TRBJ2-1	TRBD2	many	CASSLVGREAYNEQFF	TGTGCCAGCAGCTTAGTAGGCCGGGAGGCCTACAATGAGCAGTTCTTC
TRBV20-1	TRBJ2-5	TRBD2	many	CSGVSGIPETQYF	TGCAGTGGGGTTAGCGGGATCCCAGAGACCCAGTACTTC